The present T cell receptor (beta chain) was sequenced within a study of cytomegalovirus exposure and HLA in healthy donors. Primers: 60 Vbeta forward and 13 Jbeta reverse. Assay used: immunoSEQ multiplex PCR; TCRdb lists only in-frame clones, some missing. The specimen's table records approximately 120,000 clones. The TCR originated in a young man in good health and CMV-seronegative. The sample comprised PBMCs.

The CDR3 coding sequence is TGTGCCAGTAGTATAAACGGGAGCCCCCGCACCGGGGAGCTGTTTTTT. The encoded protein is CASSINGSPRTGELFF. This chain joins TRBV19 and TRBJ2-2, with TRBD2 as a possible D gene (6 bases). Germline V gene lookup returns CDR1 LNHDA and CDR2 SQIVND (reference sequence). The CDR3 spans 16 residues. V was cut by 2 bases and J by 4 bases, with 14 bases left in between.